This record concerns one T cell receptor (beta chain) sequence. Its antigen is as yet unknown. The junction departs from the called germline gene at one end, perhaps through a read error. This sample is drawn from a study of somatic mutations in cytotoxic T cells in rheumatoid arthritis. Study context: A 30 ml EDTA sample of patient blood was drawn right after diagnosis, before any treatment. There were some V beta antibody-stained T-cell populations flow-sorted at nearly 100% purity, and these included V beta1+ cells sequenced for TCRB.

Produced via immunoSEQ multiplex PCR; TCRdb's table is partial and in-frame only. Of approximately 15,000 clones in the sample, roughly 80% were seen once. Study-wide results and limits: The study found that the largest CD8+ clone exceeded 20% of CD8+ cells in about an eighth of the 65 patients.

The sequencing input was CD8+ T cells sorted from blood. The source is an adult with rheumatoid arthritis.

The CDR3 region is CAITELSGGDDNEQFF. The CDR3 coding sequence is TGTGCCATCACTGAGCTTAGCGGGGGGGACGACAATGAGCAGTTCTTC. V is TRBV10-3 and J is TRBJ2-1, with 11 nucleotides matching TRBD2. In germline, CDR1 is ENHRY, CDR2 SYGVKD. There are 16 residues in the CDR3.